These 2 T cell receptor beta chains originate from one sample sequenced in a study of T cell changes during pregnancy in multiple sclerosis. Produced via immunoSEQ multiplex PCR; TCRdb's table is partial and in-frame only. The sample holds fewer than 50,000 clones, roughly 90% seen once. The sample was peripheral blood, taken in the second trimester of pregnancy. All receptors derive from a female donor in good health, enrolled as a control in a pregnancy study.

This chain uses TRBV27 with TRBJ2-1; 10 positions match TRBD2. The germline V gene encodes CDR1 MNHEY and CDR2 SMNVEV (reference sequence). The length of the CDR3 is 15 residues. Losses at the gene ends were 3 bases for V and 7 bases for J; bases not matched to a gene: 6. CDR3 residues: CASSLSGLAKNEQFF. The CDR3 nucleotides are TGTGCCAGCAGTTTGTCGGGACTAGCGAAGAATGAGCAGTTCTTC.

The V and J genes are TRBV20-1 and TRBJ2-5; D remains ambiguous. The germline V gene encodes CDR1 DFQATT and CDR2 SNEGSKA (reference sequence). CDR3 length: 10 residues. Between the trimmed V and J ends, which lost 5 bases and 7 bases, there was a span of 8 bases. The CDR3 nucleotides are TGCAGTGCTCCCTACGGGACCCAGTACTTC. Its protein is CSAPYGTQYF.